Listed below are T cell receptor beta chains from one sample, sequenced in a study of T cell changes during pregnancy in multiple sclerosis. Only in-frame clones appear in the TCRdb table, and some are missing; sequencing was by immunoSEQ multiplex PCR. The sample contains 75,000 to 90,000 clones, roughly nine tenths of which appear only once. The sequenced sample was PBMCs, obtained in the first trimester of pregnancy. The receptors were sampled from a female donor in good health, serving as a control in a pregnancy study. Some clones in this sample may be carry-over from other donors' samples. Both conserved end residues are part of each CDR3. Fields, in order: D gene, clone size, V gene, J gene, CDR3 length, CDR3 DNA, CDR3 protein. D genes are given only for firm matches. Rows give clone size only sometimes, using once, few, many, or a class for an expanded clone.

NA	once	TRBV5-1	TRBJ2-2	11	TGCGCCAGCAGCTTGGTGGGAGCGCTGTTTTTT	CASSLVGALFF
TRBD2	few	TRBV19	TRBJ2-1	14	TGTGCCAGTAGTGCCGGACTAGCGGGAGGAGAGCAGTTCTTC	CASSAGLAGGEQFF
TRBD1	NA	TRBV7-8	TRBJ2-7	16	TGTGCCAGCAGCTCATCGACAGGGGCCCCCAACTACGAGCAGTACTTC	CASSSSTGAPNYEQYF
TRBD1	once	TRBV5-1	TRBJ2-1	14	TGCGCCAGCAGCGGCAGGGGGCGCGGCGATGAGCAGTTCTTC	CASSGRGRGDEQFF
NA	NA	TRBV7-2	TRBJ2-5	14	TGTGCCAGCAGCTTAGGGTCCAGCGTAGAGACCCAGTACTTC	CASSLGSSVETQYF
TRBD1	NA	TRBV19	TRBJ2-7	13	TGTGCCAGTAGCACTACAGGGGACTACGAGCAGTACTTC	CASSTTGDYEQYF
TRBD1	NA	TRBV6-6	TRBJ1-5	14	TGTGCCAGCAGTACGACAGGGGGGCGGTCGCCCCAGCATTTT	CASSTTGGRSPQHF
TRBD1	NA	TRBV14	TRBJ1-2	14	TGTGCCAGCAGTTATACAGGGGCGAGCGTGGGCTACACCTTC	CASSYTGASVGYTF
TRBD1	NA	TRBV15	TRBJ2-2	18	TGTGCCACCAGCAGAGCCGGGGGACAGGGGGCGGGCACCGGGGAGCTGTTTTTT	CATSRAGGQGAGTGELFF
NA	NA	TRBV20-1	TRBJ2-7	11	TGCAGTGCTCCCCGGAGATACGAGCAGTACTTC	CSAPRRYEQYF
TRBD2	once	TRBV7-3	TRBJ2-1	17	TGTGCCAGCAGCTCCGGTACTAGCGAGAGCTCCTACAATGAGCAGTTCTTC	CASSSGTSESSYNEQFF
NA	NA	TRBV27	TRBJ1-6	14	TGTGCCAGCAGTTCGCTCAGGGGTGAGTCACCCCTCCACTTT	CASSSLRGESPLHF
TRBD2	NA	TRBV27	TRBJ2-3	15	TGTGCCAGCAGTTTTCGGAGCGGGGGGGGCGATACGCAGTATTTT	CASSFRSGGGDTQYF
TRBD1	NA	TRBV10-3	TRBJ1-2	17	TGTGCCATCTCAAATCCCGGGACAGGGGATCGGGGTAATGGCTACACCTTC	CAISNPGTGDRGNGYTF
TRBD1	NA	TRBV30	TRBJ2-1	14	TGTGCCTGGAGAGGTGGACAGGGCATTTGTGAGCAGTTCTTC	CAWRGGQGICEQFF
NA	NA	TRBV18	TRBJ1-1	15	TGTGCCAGCTCGCCAAGAACAGGTATGAACACTGAAGCTTTCTTT	CASSPRTGMNTEAFF
NA	NA	TRBV14	TRBJ2-1	12	TGTGCCAGCAGCCCCCAGGGCTTTGAGCAGTTCTTC	CASSPQGFEQFF
TRBD2	NA	TRBV27	TRBJ2-7	19	TGTGCCAGCAGCGGATGGGGGGGTGCGACGGGCCGTCTGGTCTACGAGCAGTACTTC	CASSGWGGATGRLVYEQYF
TRBD2	NA	TRBV5-5	TRBJ2-1	16	TGTGCCAGCAGCTTCAGGGGAGCGGGGGGTAACAATGAGCAGTTCTTC	CASSFRGAGGNNEQFF
NA	NA	TRBV19	TRBJ1-1	17	TGTGCCAGTAGTATAGATTCCCTCAGGACATTGAACACTGAAGCTTTCTTT	CASSIDSLRTLNTEAFF
TRBD2	NA	TRBV7-2	TRBJ2-7	15	TGTGCCAGCAGCTTAGAGACTAGCGGAGCCTACGAGCAGTACTTC	CASSLETSGAYEQYF
NA	NA	TRBV11-2	TRBJ2-7	13	TGTGCCAGCAGCTTAGGACAGTCGAACGAGCAGTACTTC	CASSLGQSNEQYF
NA	NA	TRBV30	TRBJ1-6	16	TGTGCCTGGAGTAGTAGCCTGCGCCTCTATAATTCACCCCTCCACTTT	CAWSSSLRLYNSPLHF
TRBD1	few	TRBV11-3	TRBJ1-1	15	TGTGCCAGCAGCTTAGGAACAGGGGCGGGCACTGAAGCTTTCTTT	CASSLGTGAGTEAFF
NA	few	TRBV13	TRBJ1-1	14	TGTGCCAGCAGCCCAAGCGCAGGGCGAACTGAAGCTTTCTTT	CASSPSAGRTEAFF
TRBD2	NA	TRBV6-5	TRBJ2-1	14	TGTGCCAGCAGTTACCCGGGGGGGCGGAATGAGCAGTTCTTC	CASSYPGGRNEQFF
NA	NA	TRBV6-4	TRBJ2-2	16	TGTGCCAGCAGTGCCAGGAAGCAAACGAACACCGGGGAGCTGTTTTTT	CASSARKQTNTGELFF
NA	NA	TRBV6-5	TRBJ1-1	15	TGTGCCAGCAGTTACCGTGGGCGGGGAGGCACTGAAGCTTTCTTT	CASSYRGRGGTEAFF
TRBD1	once	TRBV30	TRBJ1-2	15	TGTGCCTGGAGTAATCAGGGGGCAAACAACTATGGCTACACCTTC	CAWSNQGANNYGYTF
TRBD1	NA	TRBV5-1	TRBJ1-1	18	TGCGCCAGCAGCTTGGTCGTGACGGCGGGACAGGGAAACACTGAAGCTTTCTTT	CASSLVVTAGQGNTEAFF
TRBD2	NA	TRBV7-9	TRBJ2-1	15	TGTGCCAGCAGCTTTAGCGGGGGGGCCGTCAATGAGCAGTTCTTC	CASSFSGGAVNEQFF
NA	NA	TRBV19	TRBJ1-2	17	TGTGCCAGTAGTAACGATTCAAAAACAGGACGCCCCTATGGCTACACCTTC	CASSNDSKTGRPYGYTF
TRBD2	NA	TRBV5-1	TRBJ2-7	17	TGCGCCAGCAGCTTGGGGAGCTACTGGGGAGGGGCCGGTGAGCAGTACTTC	CASSLGSYWGGAGEQYF
NA	NA	TRBV23-1	TRBJ1-1	14	TGCGCCAGGAGTAATCTGGGGCTAAACACTGAAGCTTTCTTT	CARSNLGLNTEAFF
NA	NA	TRBV4-3	TRBJ2-7	13	TGCGCCAGCAGCCAAGTTCGGGGAGGCGAGCAGTACTTC	CASSQVRGGEQYF
NA	NA	TRBV4-1	TRBJ2-7	16	TGCGCCAGCAGCCAAGTCGGGTGGCAGGGGTTCTACGAGCAGTACTTC	CASSQVGWQGFYEQYF
NA	NA	TRBV7-9	TRBJ1-1	12	TGTGCCAGCAGCTTCGGGGACACTGAAGCTTTCTTT	CASSFGDTEAFF
TRBD1	NA	TRBV7-9	TRBJ2-3	15	TGTGCCAGCAGGAAAACAGGGGACAGGTCAGATACGCAGTATTTT	CASRKTGDRSDTQYF
TRBD2	NA	TRBV4-1	TRBJ2-1	16	TGCGCCAGCAGCCAAGACCAGAGCGGGGGAAACAATGAGCAGTTCTTC	CASSQDQSGGNNEQFF
NA	NA	TRBV7-6	TRBJ2-1	16	TGTGCCAGCAGCTTAGACGAGGCGTCATTGGGCAATGAGCAGTTCTTC	CASSLDEASLGNEQFF
NA	NA	TRBV28	TRBJ2-3	14	TGTGCCAGCAGTTTAGCGGGCGGCACAGATACGCAGTATTTT	CASSLAGGTDTQYF
TRBD2	medium-sized	TRBV4-2	TRBJ2-3	15	TGTGCCAGCAGCCAAGAAGCGGGGGGGCCAGATACGCAGTATTTT	CASSQEAGGPDTQYF
NA	NA	TRBV28	TRBJ2-7	15	TGTGCCAGCAGTTTACCGCCTAGTCCGGGCTACGAGCAGTACTTC	CASSLPPSPGYEQYF
TRBD2	NA	TRBV7-9	TRBJ2-7	15	TGTGCCAGCAGGCTCGGGACTAGCGAAACCTACGAGCAGTACTTC	CASRLGTSETYEQYF
NA	NA	TRBV29-1	TRBJ2-3	14	TGCAGCGGCGATCTGACAGGAGGCACAGATACGCAGTATTTT	CSGDLTGGTDTQYF
TRBD1	NA	TRBV2	TRBJ1-6	13	TGTGCCAGCCGACAGGGGGGAGGTTCACCCCTCCACTTT	CASRQGGGSPLHF
TRBD1	NA	TRBV28	TRBJ1-3	13	TGTGCCAGCTTACAGGGGCGCGGAAACACCATATATTTT	CASLQGRGNTIYF
TRBD1	few	TRBV28	TRBJ1-5	15	TGTGCCAGCAGTTCCGGGACAGGGTCTGTTCAGCCCCAGCATTTT	CASSSGTGSVQPQHF